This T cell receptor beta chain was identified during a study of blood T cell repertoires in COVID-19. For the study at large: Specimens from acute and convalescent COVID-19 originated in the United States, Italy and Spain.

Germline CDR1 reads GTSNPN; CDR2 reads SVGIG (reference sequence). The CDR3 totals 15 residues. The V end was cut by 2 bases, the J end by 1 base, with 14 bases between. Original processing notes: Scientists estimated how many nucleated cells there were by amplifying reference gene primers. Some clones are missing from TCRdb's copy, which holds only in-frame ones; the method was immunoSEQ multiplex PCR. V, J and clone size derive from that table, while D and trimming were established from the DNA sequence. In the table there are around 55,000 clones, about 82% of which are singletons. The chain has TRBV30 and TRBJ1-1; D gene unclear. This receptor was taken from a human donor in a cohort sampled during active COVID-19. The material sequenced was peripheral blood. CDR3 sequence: CAWSSLRGSNTEAFF. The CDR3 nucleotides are TGTGCCTGGAGTAGCCTCCGGGGTTCGAACACTGAAGCTTTCTTT.